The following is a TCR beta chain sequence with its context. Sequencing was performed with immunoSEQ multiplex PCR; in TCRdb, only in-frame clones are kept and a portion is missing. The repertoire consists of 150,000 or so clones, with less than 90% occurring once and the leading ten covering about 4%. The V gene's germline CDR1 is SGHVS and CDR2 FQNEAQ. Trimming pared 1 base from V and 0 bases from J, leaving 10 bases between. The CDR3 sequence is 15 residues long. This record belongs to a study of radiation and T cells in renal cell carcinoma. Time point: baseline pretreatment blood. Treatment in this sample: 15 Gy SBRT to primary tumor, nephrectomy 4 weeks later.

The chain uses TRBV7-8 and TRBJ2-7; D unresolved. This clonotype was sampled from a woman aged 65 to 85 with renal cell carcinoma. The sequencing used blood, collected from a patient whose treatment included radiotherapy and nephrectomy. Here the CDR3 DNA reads TGTGCCAGCAGCTTAGGACCTATTACCTCCTACGAGCAGTACTTC. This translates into CASSLGPITSYEQYF.